The 27 T cell receptor beta chains below all came from one sample that was sequenced in a study of early T cells in non-severe SARS-CoV-2 infection. TCRdb reprocessed the 5' RACE reads with MiXCR, giving one entry per CDR3 protein. The repertoire includes fewer than 120,000 distinct CDR3 sequences, over 10% of them detected once, and 3.5% to 4% sits in the top ten. The sample in question was whole blood, obtained at baseline. These TCRs come from an adult who was a healthcare worker with PCR-confirmed SARS-CoV-2 infection or an uninfected control (not recorded which).

Many counts were recorded for this clonotype. DNA of the CDR3: TGTGCCAGCAGCCACGGGAGGTACGAGCAGTACTTC. Protein product: CASSHGRYEQYF. V is TRBV7-9 and J is TRBJ2-7; the match to TRBD2 covers 7 bases. This CDR3 contains 12 residues. Per germline, CDR1 SEHNR and CDR2 FQNEAQ (reference sequence). J gave up 4 bases and V 5 bases, and 2 bases lay outside the gene matches. The full variable domain, completed using reference TRBV7-9 and TRBJ2-7, is DTGVSQNPRHKITKRGQNVTFRCDPISEHNRLYWYRQTLGQGPEFLTYFQNEAQLEKSRLLSDRFSAERPKGSFSTLEIQRTEQGDSAMYLCASSHGRYEQYFGPGTRLTVT.

This clonotype was observed a handful of times. V gene TRBV2 combines with J gene TRBJ1-1; D may be TRBD1 (5 bases). Deletions cut 2 bases from V and 3 bases from J, with 10 bases between. The CDR3 extends over 14 amino acids. The V gene's germline CDR1 is SNHLY and CDR2 FYNNEI. CDR3 region: CASSEIWGDTEAFF. DNA of the CDR3: TGTGCCAGCAGTGAAATTTGGGGGGACACTGAAGCTTTCTTT.

This clonotype showed up just a few times. V is TRBV2 and J is TRBJ1-5; D is unresolved. Germline CDR1 SNHLY, CDR2 FYNNEI. This CDR3 is 15 amino acids long. V was clipped by 4 bases and J by 3 bases, with 13 bases between them. CDR3 bases: TGTGCCAGCAGTGTTGGAGACACAAACAATCAGCCCCAGCATTTT. This encodes CASSVGDTNNQPQHF.

The rearrangement joins TRBV6-5 to TRBJ2-7, with D possibly matching TRBD1 (5 bases). The CDR3 has 14 amino acids. Deletions cut 0 bases from V and 1 base from J, with 7 bases between. Germline V gives CDR1 MNHEY, CDR2 SVGAGI. CDR3 DNA sequence: TGTGCCAGCAGTTACTCGTCAGGGTCCTACGAGCAGTACTTC. Residues: CASSYSSGSYEQYF.

The V gene is TRBV5-4, the J gene TRBJ2-2; D is possibly TRBD1 or TRBD2 (5 bases each). Germline values: CDR1 SGHNT, CDR2 YYREEE (reference sequence). The germline V and J ends were trimmed by 5 bases and 4 bases, with 24 bases remaining between them. The CDR3 totals 18 residues. The CDR3 region has the DNA TGTGCCAGCAGTTCTCGAGTCGCCGGGACCCCGAGCACCGGGGAGCTGTTTTTT. Protein product: CASSSRVAGTPSTGELFF.

This clonotype was observed a few times. The chain has TRBV28 and TRBJ1-2; D not certain. Trimming took 4 bases from V and 4 from J, leaving 7 bases between them. The germline CDR1 and CDR2 sequences are MDHEN and SYDVKM. This CDR3 comprises 12 residues. The CDR3 DNA reads as TGTGCCAGCAGTTCCCGGACCTATGGCTACACCTTC. Its protein product is CASSSRTYGYTF.

The sample holds many counts of this clonotype. The V gene is TRBV18, the J gene TRBJ1-1, with D maybe TRBD1 (6 bases). V gave up 1 base and J gave up 5 bases, with 11 bases separating them. Germline V gives CDR1 KGHSH, CDR2 LQKENI. This CDR3 spans 14 amino acids. For the CDR3, the DNA is TGTGCCAGCTCACCACGAGGGGGTGGGACTGAAGCTTTCTTT. As protein: CASSPRGGGTEAFF.

This clonotype was recorded many times. This chain joins TRBV7-3 and TRBJ2-3; 7 bases line up with TRBD2. Germline loops: CDR1 SGHTA, CDR2 FQGTGA. CDR3 size: 14 residues. The V gene end was trimmed by 5 bases and the J gene end by 4 bases; junction bases not matched to a gene: 6. The CDR3 region is CASSLGLGPDTQYF. CDR3 nucleotide sequence: TGTGCCAGCAGCCTAGGACTAGGTCCAGATACGCAGTATTTT.

V usage is TRBV30 and J usage is TRBJ1-4, with D possibly matching TRBD1 (5 bases). This CDR3 region has 15 residues. V was clipped by 2 bases and J by 1 base, with 11 bases between them. CDR1 and CDR2 from the germline V gene are GTSNPN and SVGIG (reference sequence). The CDR3 coding sequence is TGTGCCTGGAGTCTAGCGGGGCTAACTAATGAAAAACTGTTTTTT. It codes for CAWSLAGLTNEKLFF.

The chain combines TRBV20-1 with TRBJ1-2; D not certain. The CDR3 has 11 amino acids. Germline V gene data show CDR1 as DFQATT and CDR2 as SNEGSKA (reference sequence). The CDR3 nucleotides are TGCATGCCCCAACGGTACTATGGCTACACCTTC. Amino acids: CMPQRYYGYTF.

At least ten counts were recorded for this clonotype. This chain uses TRBV12-3 or TRBV12-4 with TRBJ1-1, with 7 bases that match TRBD1. The CDR3 length is 14 residues. The V gene end was trimmed by 4 bases and the J gene end by 1 base; junction bases not matched to a gene: 3. The CDR3 coding sequence is TGTGCCAGCAGTTACCGGGACAGGAACACTGAAGCTTTCTTT. This sequence encodes CASSYRDRNTEAFF.

The J gene is TRBJ1-5, the V gene TRBV7-9, with TRBD1 identical over 7 bases. The CDR3 length is 13 residues. V was pared by 8 bases and J by 7 bases, with 8 bases of the junction left unmatched. The germline CDR1 and CDR2 sequences are SEHNR and FQNEAQ (reference sequence). CDR3 sequence (DNA): TGTGCCAGCCAGGGACAGCTCTGGCAGCCCCAGCATTTT. It yields the protein CASQGQLWQPQHF.

A few counts support this clonotype. This rearrangement joins TRBV28 to TRBJ2-2; D is uncertain. This CDR3 has 14 residues. V was pared by 5 bases and J by 6 bases, with 13 bases between. From germline, CDR1 is MDHEN and CDR2 SYDVKM. CDR3 DNA: TGTGCCAGCAGTCTCCAAGGAAAGGCCGGGGAGCTGTTTTTT. Its protein product is CASSLQGKAGELFF.

This clonotype appeared a few times. V and J are TRBV7-2 and TRBJ1-3; D possibly corresponds to TRBD1 (5 bases). The CDR3 consists of 16 residues. Germline V gene lookup returns CDR1 SGHTA and CDR2 FQGNSA. Trimming stripped 5 bases from V and 3 bases from J, with 17 bases between. CDR3 sequence (DNA): TGTGCCAGCAGCCCCTACAGGAAATTATATGGAAACACCATATATTTT. This gives the protein CASSPYRKLYGNTIYF.

The V and J genes are TRBV5-6 and TRBJ1-1; 9 nucleotides agree with TRBD1. Trimming at V came to 0 bases and at J to 10 bases, leaving 7 bases not matched to a gene. This CDR3 has 14 amino acids. In germline, CDR1 is SGHDT, CDR2 YYEEEE. CDR3 in DNA: TGTGCCAGCAGCTTGGGGACAGGGGCGATCCGAGCTTTCTTT. It encodes CASSLGTGAIRAFF. Combining the CDR3 with reference TRBV5-6 and TRBJ1-1 gives the whole variable domain DAGVTQSPTHLIKTRGQQVTLRCSPKSGHDTVSWYQQALGQGPQFIFQYYEEEERQRGNFPDRFSGHQFPNYSSELNVNALLLGDSALYLCASSLGTGAIRAFFGQGTRLTVV.

This clonotype was seen a few times. V gene TRBV29-1 combines with J gene TRBJ2-1; D unclear. The CDR3 length is 11 residues. CDR1 and CDR2 from the germline V gene are SQVTM and ANQGSEA. Trimming removed 4 bases from V and 9 bases from J, with 10 bases in between. The CDR3 sequence is CSVVEEGEQFF. The CDR3 region has the DNA TGCAGCGTTGTTGAGGAAGGTGAGCAGTTCTTC.

The rearrangement joins TRBV4-1 to TRBJ1-3, with a possible D match to TRBD1 (5 bases). There are 17 residues in the CDR3. The V gene lost 0 bases and the J gene lost 0 bases, with 12 bases spanning the gap. CDR1 and CDR2 from the germline V gene are MGHRA and YSYEKL. This CDR3 reads CASSQDSGDSSGNTIYF. Written as DNA, the CDR3 is TGCGCCAGCAGCCAAGATTCAGGTGACAGCTCTGGAAACACCATATATTTT.

This clonotype was counted a few times. The chain recombines TRBV2 with TRBJ2-7, with 9 bases matching TRBD1. Trimming took 7 bases from V and 2 from J; bases not matched to a gene: 15. The CDR3 length is 17 residues. Per germline, CDR1 SNHLY and CDR2 FYNNEI. CDR3 coding DNA: TGTGCCAGCATGACCCCCAGCATATGGGACAGGGCCTACGAGCAGTACTTC. It yields the protein CASMTPSIWDRAYEQYF. The variable domain in full, completed from reference TRBV2 and TRBJ2-7, reads EPEVTQTPSHQVTQMGQEVILRCVPISNHLYFYWYRQILGQKVEFLVSFYNNEISEKSEIFDDQFSVERPDGSNFTLKIRSTKLEDSAMYFCASMTPSIWDRAYEQYFGPGTRLTVT.

This clonotype was counted a few times. V usage is TRBV29-1 and J usage is TRBJ1-5, with no clear D. The germline V and J ends were trimmed by 7 bases and 5 bases, with 12 bases remaining between them. CDR1 and CDR2 (germline): SQVTM, ANQGSEA. The CDR3 has 12 amino acids. This CDR3 is CSGKDGDQPQHF. For the CDR3, the DNA is TGCAGCGGTAAGGATGGCGATCAGCCCCAGCATTTT.

There are a few counts of this clonotype. The genes are TRBV12-3 or TRBV12-4 and TRBJ1-3; D unclear. The germline V and J ends were trimmed by 5 bases and 0 bases, with 14 bases remaining between them. The CDR3 totals 16 residues. The CDR3 bases are TGTGCCAGCAGTACCCCGCACGTCTCCTCTGGAAACACCATATATTTT. It is translated as CASSTPHVSSGNTIYF.

This clonotype came up a few times. V and J are TRBV7-9 and TRBJ1-1, with no clear D. The CDR3 spans 13 residues. V shed 5 bases and J shed 3 bases, with 10 bases lying between them. The germline CDR1 and CDR2 sequences are SEHNR and FQNEAQ (reference sequence). The DNA for the CDR3 is TGTGCCAGCAGCCCGTCTCAGGACACTGAAGCTTTCTTT. Translating gives CASSPSQDTEAFF. Filled out from reference TRBV7-9 and TRBJ1-1, the complete variable domain reads DTGVSQNPRHKITKRGQNVTFRCDPISEHNRLYWYRQTLGQGPEFLTYFQNEAQLEKSRLLSDRFSAERPKGSFSTLEIQRTEQGDSAMYLCASSPSQDTEAFFGQGTRLTVV.

In this sample, this clonotype turned up many times. The chain recombines TRBV5-1 with TRBJ2-1, with D uncertain. The CDR3 has 15 residues. The ends were cut back, 0 bases at V and 0 bases at J, with 7 bases in the middle. Germline V gene sequence: CDR1 SGHRS, CDR2 YFSETQ. The CDR3 sequence: CASSLDPSSYNEQFF. The CDR3, as DNA: TGCGCCAGCAGCTTGGACCCAAGCTCCTACAATGAGCAGTTCTTC.

This clonotype was detected a few times. The chain carries TRBV9 and TRBJ1-2; TRBD1 agrees at 8 bases. The CDR3 consists of 16 residues. The V gene end was trimmed by 0 bases and the J gene end by 8 bases; junction bases not matched to a gene: 12. CDR1 is SGDLS and CDR2 is YYNGEE in the germline V gene. CDR3 coding DNA: TGTGCCAGCAGCGTAGAGACAGGGACAGGAGTGAAGGGCTACACCTTC. Amino acids: CASSVETGTGVKGYTF.

This chain uses TRBV30 with TRBJ2-3, with D perhaps matching TRBD2 (5 bases). Trimming took 4 bases from V and 0 from J, leaving 8 bases between them. Germline lookup yields CDR1 GTSNPN and CDR2 SVGIG (reference sequence). The CDR3 length is 13 residues. CDR3 protein: CAWNRGSTDTQYF. The CDR3 DNA reads TGTGCCTGGAATCGCGGGAGCACAGATACGCAGTATTTT. Supplemented by reference TRBV30 and TRBJ2-3, the full variable domain reads SQTIHQWPATLVQPVGSPLSLECTVEGTSNPNLYWYRQAAGRGLQLLFYSVGIGQISSEVPQNLSASRPQDRQFILSSKKLLLSDSGFYLCAWNRGSTDTQYFGPGTRLTVL.

The chain uses TRBV29-1 and TRBJ1-1, with D unresolved. The V end was cut by 5 bases, the J end by 3 bases, with 13 bases between. The CDR3 is 13 residues long. From germline, CDR1 is SQVTM and CDR2 ANQGSEA. CDR3 nucleotides: TGCAGCGTTATGGGCCGCCGTGACACTGAAGCTTTCTTT. It codes for CSVMGRRDTEAFF.

The chain links TRBV19 to TRBJ2-1, with TRBD2 as a possible D gene (5 bases). The CDR3 sequence is 16 residues long. Germline CDR1 and CDR2: LNHDA and SQIVND (reference sequence). The V gene lost 4 bases and the J gene lost 6 bases, with 19 bases spanning the gap. In DNA form, the CDR3 reads TGTGCCAGTAGTACGCCTCTAGAGAGGGCTGGCAATGAGCAGTTCTTC. Its protein product is CASSTPLERAGNEQFF.

The chain has TRBV7-3 and TRBJ1-6, with 10 bases identical to TRBD1. The CDR3 consists of 16 residues. Germline CDR1 reads SGHTA; CDR2 reads FQGTGA. V shed 5 bases, J shed 7 bases, and the junction held 8 bases outside the gene matches. The CDR3 nucleotides are TGTGCCAGCAGCCCAGGAGGACAGGGGGTCAATTCACCCCTCCACTTT. Protein: CASSPGGQGVNSPLHF.